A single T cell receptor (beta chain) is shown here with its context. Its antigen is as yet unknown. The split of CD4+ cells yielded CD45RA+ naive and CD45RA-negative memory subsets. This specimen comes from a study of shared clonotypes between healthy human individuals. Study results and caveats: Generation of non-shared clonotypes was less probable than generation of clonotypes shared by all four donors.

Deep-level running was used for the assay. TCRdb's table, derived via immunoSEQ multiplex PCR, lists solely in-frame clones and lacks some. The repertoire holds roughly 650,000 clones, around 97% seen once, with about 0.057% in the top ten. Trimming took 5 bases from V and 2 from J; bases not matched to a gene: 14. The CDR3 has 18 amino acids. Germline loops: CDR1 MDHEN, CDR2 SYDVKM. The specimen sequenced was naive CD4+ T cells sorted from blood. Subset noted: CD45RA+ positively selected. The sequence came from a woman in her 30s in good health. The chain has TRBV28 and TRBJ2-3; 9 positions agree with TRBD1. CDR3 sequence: CASSQTGGGKTPTDTQYF. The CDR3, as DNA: TGTGCCAGCAGTCAAACAGGGGGCGGTAAAACTCCCACAGATACGCAGTATTTT.